These T cell receptor beta chains were read from a single sample in a study of T cell responses to AZD1222 COVID-19 vaccine. Profiled with immunoSEQ multiplex PCR; TCRdb holds only in-frame clones, not every one. Seen here are 140,000 to 150,000 clones, roughly 89% observed once, and the top ten hold approximately 5.2%. The source was peripheral blood, collected on day 0 of AZD1222 vaccination. The receptors shown here come from an adult in good health. CDR3s include the opening cysteine and the closing phenylalanine or tryptophan. The order of the fields is clone size, D gene, J gene, V gene, CDR3 protein, CDR3 DNA. A D gene is named only where the DNA matches it firmly. Not every row has a clone size; where given, it reads once, few, many or a size class.

>.|.|TRBJ1-4|TRBV6-5
CASSYSTSGVEKLFF
TGTGCCAGCAGTTACTCAACATCGGGGGTAGAAAAACTGTTTTTT
>.|.|TRBJ2-7|TRBV7-9
CASSQMGGYEQYF
TGTGCCAGCAGCCAGATGGGGGGATACGAGCAGTACTTC
>.|.|TRBJ1-2|TRBV28
CASSLSPAPSYGYTF
TGTGCCAGCAGTTTATCGCCAGCCCCTAGCTATGGCTACACCTTC
>.|TRBD2|TRBJ2-3|TRBV7-2
CASSFRAGVSTDTQYF
TGTGCCAGCAGCTTTCGAGCGGGAGTGTCGACAGATACGCAGTATTTT
>.|TRBD2|TRBJ2-5|TRBV5-4
CASSSTSGETQYF
TGTGCCAGCAGCTCGACTAGCGGGGAGACCCAGTACTTC
>.|.|TRBJ2-1|TRBV7-9
CASSLAGPSHEQFF
TGTGCCAGCAGCTTAGCAGGGCCCAGTCATGAGCAGTTCTTC
>.|.|TRBJ2-5|TRBV5-4
CASSPTSSGETQYF
TGTGCCAGCAGCCCCACTAGCTCCGGGGAGACCCAGTACTTC
>.|.|TRBJ2-3|TRBV7-3
CASSLGAPQYTQYF
TGTGCCAGCAGCTTAGGCGCACCCCAGTATACGCAGTATTTT
>once|.|TRBJ1-4|TRBV29-1
CSLHEVVEDNEKLFF
TGCAGCCTACACGAAGTTGTCGAGGATAATGAAAAACTGTTTTTT
>.|.|TRBJ2-2|TRBV27
CASSAYPGELFF
TGTGCCAGCAGTGCGTACCCCGGGGAGCTGTTTTTT
>.|TRBD2|TRBJ2-1|TRBV11-3
CASSLGLAGFDEQFF
TGTGCCAGCAGCCTCGGGCTAGCGGGGTTTGATGAGCAGTTCTTC
>.|.|TRBJ2-3|TRBV9
CASSVEGSFADYSTDTQYF
TGTGCCAGCAGCGTAGAGGGTAGCTTCGCGGACTACAGCACAGATACGCAGTATTTT
>once|.|TRBJ2-2|TRBV7-8
CASWWGANTGELFF
TGTGCCAGTTGGTGGGGGGCGAACACCGGGGAGCTGTTTTTT
>.|.|TRBJ1-1|TRBV19
CASSGTYNTEAFF
TGTGCCAGTAGTGGGACTTATAACACTGAAGCTTTCTTT
>.|TRBD1|TRBJ1-5|TRBV7-9
CASSVQGFWQPQHF
TGTGCCAGCAGCGTACAGGGGTTTTGGCAGCCCCAGCATTTT
>.|.|TRBJ2-7|TRBV29-1
CSVGMWGNEQYF
TGCAGCGTTGGAATGTGGGGTAACGAGCAGTACTTC
>.|.|TRBJ1-1|TRBV7-2
CASSLRSARDTEAFF
TGTGCCAGCAGCTTACGATCGGCTAGGGACACTGAAGCTTTCTTT
>.|.|TRBJ1-1|TRBV2
CASSEQGRTEAFF
TGTGCCAGCAGTGAGCAGGGAAGGACTGAAGCTTTCTTT
>.|.|TRBJ1-2|TRBV7-9
CASEGSTQGNYGYTF
TGTGCCAGCGAGGGGTCCACACAGGGTAACTATGGCTACACCTTC
>.|.|TRBJ1-3|TRBV5-4
CASSLTGDGNTIYF
TGTGCCAGCAGCTTGACAGGTGATGGAAACACCATATATTTT
>.|.|TRBJ2-7|TRBV19
CASSIEWRAYEQYF
TGTGCCAGTAGTATAGAGTGGAGGGCGTACGAGCAGTACTTC
>.|.|TRBJ1-2|TRBV3-1/TRBV3-2
CASSLGAGLGYTF
TGTGCCAGCAGCCTCGGAGCAGGGTTGGGCTACACCTTC
>.|.|TRBJ2-3|TRBV19
CASSIPPDTQYF
TGTGCCAGTAGTATTCCTCCAGATACGCAGTATTTT
>.|TRBD1|TRBJ1-1|TRBV6-2/TRBV6-3
CASSNRDRVTEAFF
TGTGCCAGCAGTAACCGGGACAGAGTCACTGAAGCTTTCTTT
>.|.|TRBJ1-1|TRBV12-3/TRBV12-4
CASSLGPNTEAFF
TGTGCCAGCAGTTTGGGGCCGAACACTGAAGCTTTCTTT
>.|TRBD1|TRBJ2-1|TRBV28
CASSKDRDNEQFF
TGTGCCAGCAGCAAGGACAGGGACAATGAGCAGTTCTTC
>.|.|TRBJ1-2|TRBV12-3/TRBV12-4
CASSLGQSYGYTF
TGTGCCAGCAGTTTGGGGCAGTCCTATGGCTACACCTTC
>.|TRBD2|TRBJ2-3|TRBV4-3
CASSHPTGGGRKDTQYF
TGCGCCAGCAGCCACCCAACCGGCGGGGGGCGCAAAGATACGCAGTATTTT
>once|.|TRBJ2-2|TRBV19
CASSSGWARSTGELFF
TGTGCCAGTAGTTCAGGCTGGGCGCGGAGCACCGGGGAGCTGTTTTTT
>.|.|TRBJ1-6|TRBV5-5
CASSLGGVGSPLHF
TGTGCCAGCAGCTTGGGGGGAGTCGGTTCACCCCTCCACTTT
>.|.|TRBJ1-1|TRBV5-4
CASSTGAPYGTEAFF
TGTGCCAGCAGTACGGGCGCGCCTTACGGCACTGAAGCTTTCTTT